This T cell receptor (beta chain) was captured in a study of T-cell reconstitution after alpha-beta-depleted transplantation in children. Notes on this clonotype: Antigen specificity is unknown.

Regarding the study as a whole: Alpha-beta T cells present about two months after transplant were reported to originate from several hundred expanded graft clones. Hyperexpanded clones declined; after one year, newly produced T cells mostly supplied diversity.

Deletions cut 8 bases from V and 0 bases from J, with 12 bases between. This CDR3 has 14 amino acids. The library targeted TCRbeta and was prepared with unique molecular identifiers. TCRdb re-derived calls from the PCR reads in MiXCR, one entry per CDR3 protein. Of hundreds of thousands of distinct CDR3 sequences listed, roughly 15% are singletons. This sequence originates from a male patient between 2 and 15 years old who had a stem cell transplant for acute lymphoblastic leukemia, so the T cells may come from the graft donor. Material: PBMCs, mostly from graft donor cells, obtained 360 days after TCRalphabeta/CD19-depleted stem cell transplant. The chain carries TRBV12-3 or TRBV12-4 and TRBJ2-3; D call uncertain. This CDR3 reads CASLHLTSTDTQYF. The DNA for the CDR3 is TGTGCCAGCCTCCACCTCACTAGCACAGATACGCAGTATTTT.